The next 10 T cell receptor beta chains were all read from a single sample in a study of cytomegalovirus exposure and HLA in healthy donors listed by TCRdb under 2017. To prepare the library, the immunoSEQ multiplex PCR assay was applied. The multiplex PCR relied on a mix of 60 forward primers for TCR Vbeta segments and 13 reverse primers for TCR Jbeta segments. TCRdb took over this immuneACCESS table, retaining in-frame rearrangements with V and J assigned. Such tables are incomplete; in checked studies, under half of the missing clones stem from an unresolved V gene, and the remainder is unexplained. The sample data list around 150,000 clones, and approximately 79% of these were observed just once. The ten largest clonotypes hold 0.9% to 1.2% of the sample. The specimen was PBMCs. All receptors come from a male donor in good health and CMV-seronegative.

V is TRBV7-2 and J is TRBJ2-7; 8 bases are a match to TRBD1. Germline V gene data show CDR1 as SGHTA and CDR2 as FQGNSA. This CDR3 contains 15 residues. The trim removed 5 bases at V and 3 bases at J, leaving 9 bases unmatched. The CDR3 here is CASSTDRGLIYEQYF. CDR3 DNA sequence: TGTGCCAGCAGCACCGACAGGGGCCTCATCTACGAGCAGTACTTC. Supplemented by reference TRBV7-2 and TRBJ2-7, the full variable domain reads GAGVSQSPSNKVTEKGKDVELRCDPISGHTALYWYRQSLGQGLEFLIYFQGNSAPDKSGLPSDRFSAERTGGSVSTLTIQRTQQEDSAVYLCASSTDRGLIYEQYFGPGTRLTVT.

Notes on this clone: Germline is not matched at one junction end, which may reflect a read error. The rearrangement uses TRBV19 and TRBJ2-1, with 10 bases lining up with TRBD2. Germline V gene lookup returns CDR1 LNHDA and CDR2 SQIVND (reference sequence). This CDR3 region has 13 residues. The CDR3 DNA reads as TGTGCCAGTAGTATAGAGCCTAGCGGGGGTCCGATCTTC. Translation gives CASSIEPSGGPIF. The full variable domain, completed using reference TRBV19 and TRBJ2-1, is DGGITQSPKYLFRKEGQNVTLSCEQNLNHDAMYWYRQDPGQGLRLIYYSQIVNDFQKGDIAEGYSVSREKKESFPLTVTSAQKNPTAFYLCASSIEPSGGPIFGPGTRLTVL.

V is TRBV30 and J is TRBJ1-5; 9 bases are a match to TRBD1. CDR3 length: 13 residues. Unmatched junction bases numbered 6, after V lost 3 bases and J lost 9 bases. Per germline, CDR1 GTSNPN and CDR2 SVGIG (reference sequence). Here the CDR3 reads CAWRGQGKGPQHF. CDR3 bases: TGTGCCTGGAGGGGACAGGGTAAGGGGCCCCAGCATTTT.

In this sample, this clone turned up a few times. This rearrangement joins TRBV28 to TRBJ1-1; 7 bases map to TRBD1. J gave up 1 base and V 4 bases, and 3 bases lay outside the gene matches. Germline V lookup: CDR1 MDHEN, CDR2 SYDVKM. The CDR3 extends over 14 amino acids. The CDR3 sequence: CASSSGTANTEAFF. The CDR3 DNA follows: TGTGCCAGCAGTTCCGGGACAGCGAACACTGAAGCTTTCTTT.

This chain joins TRBV7-2 and TRBJ1-6, with a weak D call TRBD1 (5 bases). The V and J ends lost 5 bases and 15 bases respectively, with 17 bases between them. Germline-derived CDR1 and CDR2 are SGHTA and FQGNSA. This CDR3 is built from 13 residues. The CDR3: CASSTNQGYGLHF. The CDR3 DNA follows: TGTGCCAGCAGCACCAATCAGGGTTACGGCCTCCACTTT.

This chain connects TRBV4-3 to TRBJ1-6; tentatively, D is TRBD1 (6 bases). CDR3 length: 14 residues. Trimming removed 3 bases at V and 10 bases at J, with 13 bases between. Germline V lookup: CDR1 LGHNA, CDR2 YSLEER. The chain's CDR3 is CASSHGGGGSPLHF. CDR3 coding DNA: TGCGCCAGCAGCCATGGAGGGGGGGGATCACCCCTCCACTTT.

The chain recombines TRBV5-5 with TRBJ1-1; D might be TRBD1 (6 bases). Germline V gene data show CDR1 as SGHKS and CDR2 as YYEKEE (reference sequence). The V gene lost 6 bases and the J gene lost 5 bases, with 17 bases spanning the gap. CDR3 size: 14 residues. This CDR3 is CASIPPTGQTEAFF. The CDR3 DNA reads as TGTGCCAGCATCCCCCCCACAGGGCAGACTGAAGCTTTCTTT.

V and J are TRBV29-1 and TRBJ2-1, with 13 bases identical to TRBD2. In germline, CDR1 is SQVTM, CDR2 ANQGSEA. The trim removed 0 bases at V and 10 bases at J, leaving 9 bases unmatched. This CDR3 spans 16 amino acids. For the CDR3, the DNA is TGCAGCGTTGAAGAGGGACTAGCGGGGTCCCTAGGAGAGCAGTTCTTC. Translating it yields CSVEEGLAGSLGEQFF.

The chain has TRBV6-1 and TRBJ1-1, with D possibly being TRBD1 (6 bases). Per germline, CDR1 MNHNS and CDR2 SASEGT. This CDR3 region has 17 residues. V lost 2 bases to trimming and J lost 2 bases, with 18 bases between them. CDR3 coding DNA: TGTGCCAGCAGTGAAAGGGGGACGGGGCTCCCCAACACTGAAGCTTTCTTT. Amino acids: CASSERGTGLPNTEAFF.

The genes are TRBV5-4 and TRBJ2-1, with a possible D match to TRBD2 (5 bases). Trimming took off 0 bases at V and 2 bases at J, with 9 bases between the two ends. This CDR3 is 15 amino acids long. The germline V gene encodes CDR1 SGHNT and CDR2 YYREEE (reference sequence). The CDR3 loop is CASSLERAAYNEQFF. For the CDR3, the DNA is TGTGCCAGCAGCTTGGAGCGAGCGGCCTACAATGAGCAGTTCTTC.